Here is one TCR beta chain with its context. CD8 cells classed as naive were CD45RO-negative and positively selected for CCR7, excluding terminally differentiated effector memory CD45RA+ cells. The protocol was immunoSEQ multiplex PCR, while the TCRdb copy is restricted to in-frame clones and leaves out a portion. The sample shows about 1,900,000 clones, about 94% of them seen only once. These data originate in a study of shared clonotypes between healthy human individuals. The overall study: Every donor yielded three CD4 naive, three CD4 memory, two CD8 naive and one CD8 memory plate.

With 5 bases clipped from V and 3 bases from J, the junction kept 16 bases outside the gene matches. The CDR3 extends over 18 amino acids. Germline CDR1 SGHAT, CDR2 FQNNGV. The J gene is TRBJ1-2, the V gene TRBV11-2; 9 nucleotides align to TRBD1. The receptor's source is a man younger than 35 in good health. Sequencing was carried out using naive CD8+ T cells sorted from blood. The CDR3, as DNA: TGTGCCAGCAGCCGAGGCCCCACGGGACAGGGCCGCGACTATGGCTACACCTTC. Protein: CASSRGPTGQGRDYGYTF.